The clone carrying this T cell receptor (beta chain) came up many times. MiXCR, run by TCRdb on the RT-PCR reads, gives a single entry per CDR3 protein. The profile covers hundreds of thousands of distinct CDR3 sequences, with 10% to 11% appearing a single time and approximately 12% taken by the ten largest. Germline lookup yields CDR1 SGHTA and CDR2 FQGNSA. Germline trimming cut 5 bases from V and 4 bases from J; bases unmatched to any gene: 9. CDR3 length: 15 amino acids. This entry comes from a study of response to subunit inactivated influenza vaccine. The input for sequencing was PBMCs from blood, taken about 40 days after vaccination. The TCR was taken from a man aged 45 to 65 who received an inactivated influenza vaccine. This chain links TRBV7-2 with TRBJ2-7, with 9 bases aligning to TRBD1. The CDR3 here is CASSPRGQGSYEQYF. CDR3 coding DNA: TGTGCCAGCAGCCCAAGGGGACAGGGTAGTTACGAGCAGTACTTC.